Sequencing of this T cell receptor beta chain was carried out in a study of blood T cell repertoires in COVID-19. Study details: Samples representing acute and convalescent COVID-19 were sourced from the United States, Italy and Spain. From T cells, B-cell-depleted T cells, or PBMCs came the material, which was cDNA or gDNA.

Original processing notes: Cell counts per sample came from amplifying reference gene primers. Assay used: immunoSEQ multiplex PCR; TCRdb lists only in-frame clones, some missing. That table gives V, J and clone size, and the DNA gave D and trimming. The sample contains approximately 210,000 clones, 86% of which appear only once. In Seattle, patients joined the study during active infection and were tracked longitudinally. Germline V gene sequence: CDR1 SEHNR, CDR2 FQNEAQ (reference sequence). There are 17 residues in the CDR3. Trimming removed 4 bases from V and 5 bases from J, with 23 bases in between.

The sequence was collected from a man in his fifties with COVID-19, enrolled during active disease. The chain is built from TRBV7-9 and TRBJ2-5; D is perhaps TRBD1 (6 bases). The sample comprised peripheral blood. CDR3 nucleotide sequence: TGTGCCAGCAGCTGGACAGCCTCCTTTAACGAATTGGAGACCCAGTACTTC. It translates to CASSWTASFNELETQYF.